This T cell receptor beta chain was identified during a study of cytomegalovirus exposure and HLA in healthy donors. In the study overall: Early released data comprised about 85 million unique TCRs from HLA-typed donors. Membership in the Caucasian-associated ancestry cluster was found for 75% to 90% of 300 to 500 genotyped donors. Study outcomes and limitations: In an earlier analysis, in fewer than 700 donors, most V segments appeared productive either ~90% or ~30% of the time.

On this clone: Its antigen is not known. The sample contains more than one DNA sequence encoding this CDR3.

60 Vbeta and 13 Jbeta primers were used in PCR. Clones were read by immunoSEQ multiplex PCR, and TCRdb kept only the in-frame ones, dropping some. Its table lists fewer than 85,000 clones. The CDR3 has 14 residues. Germline lookup yields CDR1 SGDLS and CDR2 YYNGEE. With V trimmed by 3 bases and J by 4 bases, 4 bases remained unmatched. The sample comprised PBMCs. This chain joins TRBV9 and TRBJ1-3, with 7 bases matching TRBD1. This TCR was sampled from a woman aged 40 to 50 in good health and CMV-seropositive. The CDR3 loop reads CASSDQGGGNTIYF. DNA for the CDR3: TGTGCCAGCAGCGACCAGGGGGGAGGAAACACCATATATTTT.